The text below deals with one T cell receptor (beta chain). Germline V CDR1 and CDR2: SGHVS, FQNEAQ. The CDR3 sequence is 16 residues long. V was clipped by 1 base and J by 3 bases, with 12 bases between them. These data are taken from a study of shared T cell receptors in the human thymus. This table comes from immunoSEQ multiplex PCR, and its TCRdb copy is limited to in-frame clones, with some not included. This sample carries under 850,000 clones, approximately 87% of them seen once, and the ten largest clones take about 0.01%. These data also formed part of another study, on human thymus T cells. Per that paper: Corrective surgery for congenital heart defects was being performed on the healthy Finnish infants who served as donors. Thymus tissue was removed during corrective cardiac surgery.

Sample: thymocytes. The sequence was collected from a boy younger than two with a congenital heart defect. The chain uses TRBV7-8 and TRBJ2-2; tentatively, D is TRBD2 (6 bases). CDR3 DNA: TGTGCCAGCAGCTTAGGCACGGGAGCCGACACCGGGGAGCTGTTTTTT. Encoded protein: CASSLGTGADTGELFF. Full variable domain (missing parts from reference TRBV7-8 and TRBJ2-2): GAGVSQSPRYKVAKRGQDVALRCDPISGHVSLFWYQQALGQGPEFLTYFQNEAQLDKSGLPSDRFFAERPEGSVSTLKIQRTQQEDSAVYLCASSLGTGADTGELFFGEGSRLTVL.